This T cell receptor (beta chain) was documented in a study of T-cell memory formation after mild COVID-19. Notes on the study in general: CD8+ contracting clones occupied EMRA, while CD4+ ones occupied mainly CM and EM. Clones that shrank (day 15 to 85) were balanced CD4/CD8, whereas later expanders leaned CD4+.

About this clonotype: Antigen: not known.

TCRdb analysed the 5' RACE reads with MiXCR anew, one entry per CDR3 protein. Found here are around 250,000 distinct CDR3 sequences, around 17% of them singletons; the top ten hold 20% to 25%. The CDR3 sequence is 15 residues long. Looked up from germline, CDR1 is KGHSY and CDR2 is FQNENV. The V gene lost 0 bases and the J gene lost 3 bases, with 11 bases spanning the gap. V gene TRBV16 combines with J gene TRBJ1-1; maybe TRBD1 (5 bases). This TCR was sampled from a man aged 18 to 35 who had mild COVID-19 (a few samples of this study predate the infection). Cell type and time point are not known. Sequenced: PBMCs or a T cell subset sorted from them (not recorded which). Written as DNA, the CDR3 is TGTGCCAGCAGCCAATCTGTGGGCAGGGACACTGAAGCTTTCTTT. Amino acids: CASSQSVGRDTEAFF.